This TCR beta chain emerged from a study of memory CD4+ T cells and cytomegalovirus serostatus (dated by TCRdb to between 2018 and 2021). About the investigation overall: A total of some 35 healthy Belgian adults, of whom 9 were CMV seropositive and about 25 were CMV seronegative, were included in the cohort. To replicate a published TCR-based CMV serostatus classifier, the study sequenced CD4+ memory TCRbeta repertoires from a Belgian cohort whose cytomegalovirus serostatus was known. Beyond this particular receptor, the publication reports: Among the 150 to 200 previously reported CMV-associated TCRbeta sequences, some 70 showed up in the CD4+ memory repertoires, with each one found in between one and five individuals. On the Belgian cohort, the classifier built on the original framework reached a median bootstrapped AUC of roughly 0.96, with a 95% CI of 0.76-1.00. Only CD4+CD45RO+ memory cells were sequenced, in contrast to the original study, in which naive and memory CD4+ and CD8+ populations were covered. The results were interpreted as suggesting that the CMV-associated TCR signature is largely present in the CD4+ memory repertoire. CMV serostatus prediction reached a median bootstrapped AUC of about 0.94 with the original framework and approximately 0.92 with a US-trained random forest.

V lost 8 bases and J lost 8 bases, and the count of bases not matched to a germline gene is 6. Counted from cysteine to phenylalanine, this CDR3 has 13 amino acids. Only the CDR3 DNA stays, 39 bases, in frame from base 1. The germline V gene specifies SNHLY as CDR1 and FYNNEI as CDR2. Concerning this clone itself: It has no known antigen specificity. Base qualities are not at hand, and no much larger clone is one base apart.

A FACSAria II was used to sort memory CD4+ T cells, defined as single viable CD3+CD4+CD8-CD45RO+ cells. CMV serostatus was determined using a Roche Elecsys assay that detects serum IgG against CMV pp150, pp28, p38 and p52. Following thawing, total CD4+ T cells were enriched through positive selection using CD4 magnetic microbeads. The samples came from a different study that was designed specifically to examine the CD4+ T cell memory repertoire. Peripheral blood mononuclear cells were isolated and cryopreserved according to standard operating procedures, and serum was stored at -80 degrees C. The staining relied on CD3-PerCP (BW264/56), CD4-APC (RPA-T4), CD45RO-PE (UCHT1) and CD8-Pacific Orange (3B5) antibodies, and Sytox blue was used to exclude non-viable cells. Genomic DNA was extracted from sorted cells with the Quick-DNA Microprep Kit. TCRbeta DNA was amplified with the immunoSEQ hsTCRbeta kit following the manufacturer's protocol. An Illumina MiSeq instrument was used to sequence the TCRbeta libraries. Regarding the original processing steps: Once out-of-frame sequences had been removed, some 2 million distinct TCRbeta sequences were left, which works out to an average of roughly 67,000 per individual. Two values were used to score each individual: the count of 164 previously reported CMV-associated TCRbeta sequences and the total count of productive distinct TCRbeta sequences. A beta-binomial model was reimplemented in Python, and scikit-learn random forests with default parameters were trained on US cohort data. Classifier performance on the Belgian cohort was reported as the median AUC with percentile confidence intervals calculated over 10,000 bootstrap iterations. This immuneACCESS table, as held by TCRdb, lists in-frame sequences with V and J called but not all clones. Of the missing ones, under half trace to an unresolved V gene in checked studies; the others have no known cause. V and J calls and clone size follow that table, whereas D and trimming were derived from the DNA. The sample table shows about 47,000 clones, and 60% to 80% are seen once. 1.2% of the sample goes to the ten largest clones.

The clonotype was recovered from an adult in good health and CMV-seropositive. The sequencing sample was made of memory CD4+ T cells from blood. In this chain, TRBV2 is recombined with TRBJ1-6; 7 bases in the junction line up with TRBD1. The encoded CDR3 is CASGPGGDSPLHF. The nucleotides read TGTGCCAGCGGGCCAGGGGGAGATTCACCCCTCCACTTT.